This is a list of T cell receptor beta chains from one sample in a study of blood T cell repertoires in COVID-19. TCRdb keeps only in-frame clones here, not all; method: immunoSEQ multiplex PCR. This sample has about 63,000 clones, with around 86% found just once. Sample: peripheral blood. These receptors were collected from a man aged 50 to 60 with active COVID-19. The CDR3 runs from the conserved cysteine through the conserved F or W. The D gene is left open where the match is weak. Clone sizes are given selectively: once, few, many, or a class where the clone is expanded.

j_call,v_call,d_call,clone_size,cdr3_nt,cdr3_aa
TRBJ2-7,TRBV5-6,NA,few,TGTGCCAGCAGCCCCCGTGGGCCGGACACTTACGAGCAGTACTTC,CASSPRGPDTYEQYF
TRBJ2-7,TRBV11-3,TRBD2,NA,TGTGCCAGCAGTCGCAGCGGGAACAACGAGCAGTACTTC,CASSRSGNNEQYF
TRBJ2-5,TRBV9,NA,NA,TGTGCCAGCAGCGTAGAGGGTAGCGCGAGGGAGACCCAGTACTTC,CASSVEGSARETQYF
TRBJ2-7,TRBV5-1,TRBD1,NA,TGCGCCAGCAGCTTAACCGGGACAGGGTGGTCCTACGAGCAGTACTTC,CASSLTGTGWSYEQYF
TRBJ1-1,TRBV6-2/TRBV6-3,NA,NA,TGTGCCAGCAGCCGCGACGGGGCTGAAGCTTTCTTT,CASSRDGAEAFF
TRBJ2-6,TRBV29-1,TRBD1,NA,TGCAGCGTTGTGGACAGGGCTGGGGCCAACGTCCTGACTTTC,CSVVDRAGANVLTF
TRBJ2-6,TRBV29-1,NA,NA,TGCAGCGTTGGGGTACAGGGAGGGGGCTCTGGGGCCAACGTCCTGACTTTC,CSVGVQGGGSGANVLTF
TRBJ2-1,TRBV10-3,TRBD1,NA,TGTGCCATCAGTGAGCGAGGACAGGGGGCCTACAATGAGCAGTTCTTC,CAISERGQGAYNEQFF
TRBJ2-1,TRBV7-9,TRBD2,NA,TGTGCCAGCAGCCCGTTGACTAGCGGGAGGGTCTATGAGCAGTTCTTC,CASSPLTSGRVYEQFF
TRBJ1-6,TRBV27,NA,NA,TGTGCCAGCAGTTTATGGCAGTTGGATAATTCACCCCTCCACTTT,CASSLWQLDNSPLHF
TRBJ1-3,TRBV4-2,NA,NA,TGTGCCAGCAGCCAAGAGGGTATAAGACAGGCCGGAAACACCATATATTTT,CASSQEGIRQAGNTIYF